The source of this T cell receptor (beta chain) is a study of shared clonotypes between healthy human individuals (TCRdb year 2020). Broadly, across the study: Three men and two women, aged 18 to 49 years, made up the cohort. For each donor, CD4 naive and CD4 memory were each given three plates, CD8 naive was given two plates, and CD8 memory was given one plate. The study deeply sequenced blood TCR repertoires of five healthy adults to estimate repertoire size and the extent of clonotype sharing between individuals. Libraries were prepared and TCR repertoires were sequenced by different laboratories using diverse techniques, in order to increase sequencing depth and limit assay-specific biases. Leukapheresis yielded between about 0.85 and 10 billion PBMCs per donor.

The CDR3 runs 15 amino acids, cysteine and phenylalanine included. This entry keeps only the CDR3 DNA: 45 bases, framed from base 1. The germline V gene (reference sequence) provides CDR1 SEHNR and CDR2 FQNEAQ. V is cut back by 3 bases and J by 5 bases, with 10 bases in the junction unmatched. A remark on this clone: This clone's antigen is unknown. The record has no base qualities; no much larger clone is one base away.

Using the deep immunoSEQ assay, TCR CDR3 regions were amplified from genomic DNA by multiplex PCR. Extracted genomic DNA from each cell subset was spread evenly across all wells of several immunoSEQ 96-well plates, with each plate serving as a replicate. For sorted subsets, around 0.2 ug genomic DNA, equal to 25,000 to 35,000 T cell genomes, was loaded into each replicate PCR. Purified libraries were measured with a Qubit 3.0 fluorometer, size-checked on a Bioanalyzer 2100, and measured again with the KAPA Library Quantification kit. A separate single-read 150-cycle Illumina NextSeq 550 flow cell was used to sequence each immunoSEQ 96-well plate. The published analysis was carried out like this. Because only junctional sequences without quality scores were contained in the immunoSEQ output, filtering matching that applied to full-length reads could not be performed. Sequences were annotated with PyIR, a Python wrapper for IgBLAST v1.9, using IMGT germline references to assign V/J genes and CDR3. Reads were removed for weak V/J assignments (E-value above 1e-6), missing CDR3, stop codons, out-of-frame junctions, or ambiguous translated residues. A V3J clonotype was defined by an identical inferred V gene, J gene, and CDR3 amino acid sequence. Percentage overlap between repertoires was calculated by dividing the number of shared unique clonotypes by the size of the smaller repertoire. Three approaches were used to assess repertoire richness: RTK rarefaction, the Chao1 estimator, and Recon v2.1 estimates of unobserved clonotypes. For all TCRbeta clonotypes obtained by the gDNA method from several donors, generation probabilities were computed with OLGA. TCRdb carries this immuneACCESS record with in-frame sequences only. Its versions omit some clonotypes, under half of them owing to an unresolved V gene in the studies checked, with the rest unexplained. For V, J and clone size, that table is used; D and trimming come from the DNA. Here the sample has over a million clones; 75% to 85% occur a single time. The leading ten clones occupy 0.61% of the sample.

The donors were healthy, HIV-negative adults with no recently reported acute infections or vaccinations. Every donor was a Caucasian adult living in Nashville, Tennessee, USA. CD4+ T cells were enriched by magnetic negative selection; naive cells were then positively selected on CD45RA, and the negative fraction formed the memory subset. Blood was collected by leukapheresis, and PBMCs were isolated by Ficoll-Histopaque density gradient centrifugation and then cryopreserved in liquid nitrogen vapor phase. Analytical flow cytometry was used to check the purity and quantity of each magnetically sorted T cell population. From each sorted fraction, genomic DNA was isolated and quantified by UV absorbance on a Nanodrop 2000c. Results the study describes overall, beyond this receptor: Compared with non-shared clonotypes, clonotypes shared by all four sorted-subset donors had higher generation probabilities. Sampling was limited to blood, and TCR repertoires in tissue likely differ from TCR repertoires in blood. Even with the large sequencing depth, rarefaction of the sorted-subset datasets indicated that sequencing was incomplete. Sharing across several donors was observed for 4.5% to 6.5% of naive CD4, less than 4% of naive CD8, over 2% of memory CD4, and over 0.3% of memory CD8 clonotypes. Pairwise subsampling led to the expectation that sequencing depth would affect the degree of clonotype sharing among donors. Naive subsets generally had larger estimated clonotype richness than memory subsets. The small number of donors limited the genetic and exposure-history diversity represented.

Sequencing used memory CD4+ T cells from PBMCs. The cell subset or site label corresponds to: CD45RA-negative fraction. The chain was built from TRBV7-9 and TRBJ2-7; a stretch of 7 junction bases matches TRBD2. This receptor was identified in a man between 18 and 35 years old in good health. Some clones in this sample may be carry-over from other donors' samples. This receptor carries the CDR3 CASSFGRASWNEQYF. The sequence in DNA is TGTGCCAGCAGCTTTGGGAGGGCCTCTTGGAACGAGCAGTACTTC. Beyond the CDR3, the reference TRBV7-9 and TRBJ2-7 genes provide the residues; the full variable domain reads: DTGVSQNPRHKITKRGQNVTFRCDPISEHNRLYWYRQTLGQGPEFLTYFQNEAQLEKSRLLSDRFSAERPKGSFSTLEIQRTEQGDSAMYLCASSFGRASWNEQYFGPGTRLTVT.